This T cell receptor beta chain is drawn from a study of T cell responses to AZD1222 COVID-19 vaccine. Clones were sequenced by immunoSEQ multiplex PCR, and TCRdb holds only the in-frame ones, with some missing. The table lists over 150,000 clones, 88% of them singletons. Trimming stripped 5 bases from V and 4 bases from J, with 11 bases between. The CDR3 totals 13 residues. Germline CDR1 MNHEY, CDR2 SMNVEV (reference sequence). The sequences come from peripheral blood, collected on day 0 of AZD1222 vaccination. This sequence joins TRBV27 and TRBJ1-1; D gene ambiguous. This clonotype was obtained from an adult in good health. The CDR3 coding sequence is TGTGCCAGCAGTCCATCACAAACCACTGAAGCTTTCTTT. This translates into CASSPSQTTEAFF.